The 28 T cell receptor beta chains in this list originate from one sample, sequenced in a study of blood T cell repertoires in COVID-19. Libraries were prepared by immunoSEQ multiplex PCR; TCRdb keeps only in-frame clonotypes and omits some of them. The sample shows more than 25,000 clones, roughly 83% of them seen only once. The sequenced sample was peripheral blood. Receptors were obtained from a human donor in a cohort sampled during active COVID-19.

The genes are TRBV7-6 and TRBJ2-5; the match to TRBD2 covers 9 bases. The CDR3 runs to 16 residues. V lost 4 bases and J lost 2; bases outside the gene matches: 8. Germline V CDR1 and CDR2: SGHVS, FNYEAQ. The CDR3 here is CASSSIAGEGQETQYF. The CDR3 DNA sequence: TGTGCCAGCAGCTCTATAGCGGGAGAGGGACAAGAGACCCAGTACTTC.

This chain uses TRBV18 with TRBJ2-7; 8 bases are shared with TRBD2. The CDR3 covers 14 residues. V shed 3 bases, J shed 3 bases, and the junction held 4 bases outside the gene matches. Germline CDR1 and CDR2: KGHSH and LQKENI. In DNA form, the CDR3 reads TGTGCCAGCTCACCCGGGGGGGCGAGCTACGAGCAGTACTTC. This translates into CASSPGGASYEQYF.

The chain employs TRBV3-1 (or the pseudogene TRBV3-2) and TRBJ2-2; 8 bases line up with TRBD2. The CDR3 covers 16 residues. V was pared by 4 bases and J by 7 bases, with 11 bases of the junction left unmatched. Germline V lookup: CDR1 LGHDT, CDR2 YNNKEL (reference sequence). The CDR3 sequence is CASSPPRGGIDGELFF. The CDR3 region has the DNA TGTGCCAGCAGCCCACCACGGGGGGGTATTGACGGGGAGCTGTTTTTT.

This clone has more than one count but fewer than ten. This sequence joins TRBV6-5 and TRBJ2-7; the match to TRBD1 covers 12 bases. Germline CDR1 MNHEY, CDR2 SVGAGI. Germline trimming cut 10 bases from V and 7 bases from J; bases unmatched to any gene: 11. The CDR3 spans 14 residues. CDR3 DNA sequence: TGTGCCACGGGAACCGGGACAGGGGGCGGAGAGCAGTACTTC. Amino acids: CATGTGTGGGEQYF.

CDR3 sequence (DNA): TGTGCCAGCAGCCAAGTTGGGGCGAGAGCGGGAGGACCTCGGCAAGAAACCGGGGAGCTGTTTTTT. As protein: CASSQVGARAGGPRQETGELFF. This chain joins TRBV3-1 (or the pseudogene TRBV3-2) and TRBJ2-2; TRBD2 matches 9 bases. Germline CDR1 and CDR2: LGHDT and YNNKEL (reference sequence). J was trimmed by 5 bases and V by 1 base; bases with no gene match: 23. This CDR3 has 22 residues.

The chain links TRBV19 to TRBJ2-2, with 10 nucleotides matching TRBD2. The CDR3 has 15 residues. CDR1 LNHDA and CDR2 SQIVND come from the germline V gene (reference sequence). V lost 7 bases and J lost 6; bases outside the gene matches: 8. CDR3 residues: CASTASGSEAGELFF. CDR3 coding DNA: TGTGCCAGTACCGCTAGCGGGAGTGAAGCCGGGGAGCTGTTTTTT.

The chain uses TRBV6-5 and TRBJ1-3; D not certain. V dropped 8 bases and J dropped 0 bases, with 8 bases sitting between them. The CDR3 totals 13 residues. Germline V gene lookup returns CDR1 MNHEY and CDR2 SVGAGI. This chain's CDR3 is CASDVSSGNTIYF. CDR3 in DNA: TGTGCCAGCGATGTTAGCTCTGGAAACACCATATATTTT.

CDR3 nucleotide sequence: TGTGCCATCAAAGGAGGAGTGGAAGCTTTCTTT. This sequence encodes CAIKGGVEAFF. The chain couples TRBV10-3 to TRBJ1-1; D gene unclear. The CDR3 sequence is 11 residues long. V was cut by 7 bases and J by 8 bases, with 11 bases left in between. The germline CDR1 and CDR2 sequences are ENHRY and SYGVKD.

CDR3 in amino acids: CASSYSSEIYNEQFF. For the CDR3, the DNA is TGTGCCAGCAGTTACTCTTCCGAGATTTACAATGAGCAGTTCTTC. This chain connects TRBV6-2 or TRBV6-3 to TRBJ2-1, with unresolved D. This CDR3 region has 15 residues. Per the germline V gene, CDR1 is MNHEY and CDR2 is SVGEGT. The ends were cut back, 0 bases at V and 4 bases at J, with 10 bases in the middle.

The rearrangement uses TRBV30 and TRBJ2-3; TRBD2 agrees at 11 bases. V lost 3 bases and J lost 4; bases outside the gene matches: 6. The CDR3 consists of 15 residues. Germline CDR1 is GTSNPN and CDR2 is SVGIG (reference sequence). In DNA form, the CDR3 reads TGTGCCTGGAGCGCGGGACTAGCGGTCGCAGATACGCAGTATTTT. Residues: CAWSAGLAVADTQYF.

This clone was seen a single time. This sequence joins TRBV3-1 (or the pseudogene TRBV3-2) and TRBJ2-7, with 8 bases that match TRBD1. The CDR3 totals 16 residues. The germline V gene has CDR1 LGHDT and CDR2 YNNKEL (reference sequence). J was trimmed by 3 bases and V by 0 bases; bases with no gene match: 7. Here the CDR3 reads CASSQELVDRVYEQYF. The CDR3 nucleotides read TGTGCCAGCAGCCAAGAACTGGTGGACAGGGTCTACGAGCAGTACTTC.

The chain links TRBV4-1 to TRBJ1-6; D unresolved. The germline V gene encodes CDR1 MGHRA and CDR2 YSYEKL. The CDR3 totals 13 residues. V shed 0 bases and J shed 10 bases, with 7 bases lying between them. In DNA form, the CDR3 reads TGCGCCAGCAGCCAAGATGAGGAGTCACCCCTCCACTTT. Translation: CASSQDEESPLHF.

Only a few counts were recorded for this clone. The CDR3 loop reads CASSQEIDREDQFF. The CDR3 DNA is TGTGCCAGCAGCCAAGAAATAGACAGGGAGGACCAGTTCTTC. V gene TRBV3-1 (or the pseudogene TRBV3-2) combines with J gene TRBJ2-1; D perhaps matches TRBD1 (7 bases). The germline V and J ends were trimmed by 0 bases and 13 bases, with 16 bases remaining between them. CDR3 length equals 14 residues. Per the germline V gene, CDR1 is LGHDT and CDR2 is YNNKEL (reference sequence).

The J gene is TRBJ1-4, the V gene TRBV7-9; D is ambiguous. Germline V gene sequence: CDR1 SEHNR, CDR2 FQNEAQ (reference sequence). V lost 3 bases and J 0 bases, leaving 11 bases between the germline ends. The CDR3 is 16 amino acids. CDR3: CASSFGQIATNEKLFF. For the CDR3, the DNA is TGTGCCAGCAGCTTTGGTCAGATTGCAACTAATGAAAAACTGTTTTTT.

The chain employs TRBV11-2 and TRBJ1-2; the D is unclear. Germline V lookup: CDR1 SGHAT, CDR2 FQNNGV. The CDR3 spans 17 residues. V gave up 4 bases and J gave up 4 bases, with 22 bases separating them. CDR3 DNA sequence: TGTGCCAGCAGCTCCCGATTTAGTCCGGGGTCCCGCTATGGCTACACCTTC. Translating gives CASSSRFSPGSRYGYTF.

In this sample, this clone turned up once. The genes are TRBV18 and TRBJ2-3; TRBD1 is a possible D gene (6 bases). The CDR3 runs 15 residues. The ends were cut back, 2 bases at V and 4 bases at J, with 13 bases in the middle. Germline V gene lookup returns CDR1 KGHSH and CDR2 LQKENI. The CDR3 region has the DNA TGTGCCAGCTCACCAAGGGGGACGAGTGCAGATACGCAGTATTTT. It yields the protein CASSPRGTSADTQYF.

The V and J genes are TRBV18 and TRBJ1-6, with 10 bases fitting TRBD1. This CDR3 region has 13 residues. V lost 4 bases to trimming and J lost 9 bases; unmatched junction nucleotides: 0. Germline CDR1 KGHSH, CDR2 LQKENI. The CDR3 DNA is TGTGCCAGCTCACGGGACAGGGGTTCACCCCTCCACTTT. Encoded protein: CASSRDRGSPLHF.

The J gene is TRBJ2-1, the V gene TRBV2, with 7 bases fitting TRBD1. Germline loops: CDR1 SNHLY, CDR2 FYNNEI. The CDR3 totals 14 residues. V was clipped by 9 bases and J by 7 bases; unmatched bases: 12. The DNA of the CDR3 is TGTGCCAGTAAACCGGGACAGACATTAAATGAGCAGTTCTTC. Its protein is CASKPGQTLNEQFF.

The CDR3 DNA follows: TGTGCCAGCAGAGCCGGGACAGGGGCCTATAATTCACCCCTCCACTTT. This codes for CASRAGTGAYNSPLHF. The chain has TRBV2 and TRBJ1-6; 10 positions agree with TRBD1. The germline V gene encodes CDR1 SNHLY and CDR2 FYNNEI. The junction had 4 bases not matched to a gene; V was cut back by 6 bases and J by 2 bases. CDR3 size: 16 residues. The full variable domain, in which reference TRBV2 and TRBJ1-6 provide the parts outside the CDR3, is EPEVTQTPSHQVTQMGQEVILRCVPISNHLYFYWYRQILGQKVEFLVSFYNNEISEKSEIFDDQFSVERPDGSNFTLKIRSTKLEDSAMYFCASRAGTGAYNSPLHFGNGTRLTVT.

The rearrangement links TRBV4-1 to TRBJ1-1; D not resolved. Germline V gives CDR1 MGHRA, CDR2 YSYEKL. The CDR3 runs 17 residues. V lost 3 bases and J lost 4, with 21 bases in between. The CDR3 sequence is CASSHPKENSRGTEAFF. The CDR3 DNA is TGCGCCAGCAGCCATCCTAAGGAGAATTCTCGGGGCACTGAAGCTTTCTTT.

The chain employs TRBV6-2 or TRBV6-3 and TRBJ2-7, with 10 bases lining up with TRBD1. Germline V gene lookup returns CDR1 MNHEY and CDR2 SVGEGT. The CDR3 is 19 amino acids. V lost 1 base, J lost 3 bases, and 15 bases stayed unmatched. CDR3 sequence: CASSYWDRGEIGAIYEQYF. The CDR3 DNA follows: TGTGCCAGCAGTTACTGGGACAGGGGAGAGATAGGGGCTATCTACGAGCAGTACTTC.

The rearrangement links TRBV19 to TRBJ1-1; 8 bases fit TRBD1. The germline gives CDR1 LNHDA, CDR2 SQIVND (reference sequence). The ends lost 0 bases at V and 0 bases at J; junction bases unmatched: 6. The CDR3 extends over 17 amino acids. CDR3 region: CASSIDLGTGMNTEAFF. The DNA for the CDR3 is TGTGCCAGTAGTATAGATCTAGGGACAGGCATGAACACTGAAGCTTTCTTT.

V gene TRBV10-2 combines with J gene TRBJ2-7; 10 positions match TRBD1. V dropped 8 bases and J dropped 2; count of bases not matched to a gene: 3. Germline V CDR1 and CDR2: WSHSY, SAAADI. The CDR3 length is 13 residues. CDR3 DNA: TGCGCCAGCGGGACAGGGGTTACCTACGAGCAGTACTTC. Translation gives CASGTGVTYEQYF.

CDR3 DNA: TGTGCCAGCAGCTTTAGACAGGGGGCTCAGGAGGAGACCCAGTACTTC. Its protein is CASSFRQGAQEETQYF. The V and J genes are TRBV7-2 and TRBJ2-5; 10 bases line up with TRBD1. The CDR3 is 16 amino acids. Germline V gene data show CDR1 as SGHTA and CDR2 as FQGNSA. V lost 3 bases to trimming and J lost 5 bases; unmatched junction nucleotides: 9.

J is TRBJ2-7 and V is TRBV18; 9 positions match TRBD1. Germline V lookup: CDR1 KGHSH, CDR2 LQKENI. The V segment lost 2 bases and the J segment 6 bases; nucleotides outside the gene matches: 11. The CDR3 is 16 residues long. The CDR3, as DNA: TGTGCCAGCTCACCAACCTCCGGGACAGGGCTCCGCGAGCAGTACTTC. Translating gives CASSPTSGTGLREQYF.

V gene TRBV19 combines with J gene TRBJ2-6; the D is unclear. CDR1 and CDR2 from the germline V gene are LNHDA and SQIVND (reference sequence). Between the trimmed V and J ends, which lost 7 bases and 4 bases, there was a span of 14 bases. CDR3 length equals 15 residues. The CDR3 DNA is TGTGCCAGTAAAAGACAATATTACGGGGCCAACGTCCTGACTTTC. Its translation is CASKRQYYGANVLTF.

J is TRBJ1-2 and V is TRBV6-5, with TRBD1 matching 7 bases. Unmatched junction bases numbered 7, after V lost 2 bases and J lost 4 bases. Germline values: CDR1 MNHEY, CDR2 SVGAGI. The CDR3 is made up of 15 amino acids. CDR3 in DNA: TGTGCCAGCAGTTACCGCGGGACAGCCGGCTATGGCTACACCTTC. This translates into CASSYRGTAGYGYTF.

This clone has a handful of counts. This rearrangement joins TRBV12-3 or TRBV12-4 to TRBJ2-7; tentatively, D is TRBD1 (5 bases). The CDR3 has 12 residues. The V and J ends lost 6 bases and 7 bases respectively, with 13 bases between them. The DNA for the CDR3 is TGTGCCAGCAGCACAGGTGGGGCGGAGCAGTACTTC. Translated: CASSTGGAEQYF.